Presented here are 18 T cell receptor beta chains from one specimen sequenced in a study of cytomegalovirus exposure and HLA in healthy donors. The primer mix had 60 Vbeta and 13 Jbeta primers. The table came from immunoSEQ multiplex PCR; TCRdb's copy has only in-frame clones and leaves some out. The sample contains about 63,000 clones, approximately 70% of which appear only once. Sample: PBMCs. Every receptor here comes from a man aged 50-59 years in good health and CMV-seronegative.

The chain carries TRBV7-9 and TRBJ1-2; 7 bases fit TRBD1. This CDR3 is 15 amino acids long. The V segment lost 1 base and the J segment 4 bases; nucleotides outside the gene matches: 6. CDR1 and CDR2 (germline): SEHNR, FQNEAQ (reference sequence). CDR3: CASSLGTNRGYGYTF. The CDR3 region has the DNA TGTGCCAGCAGCTTAGGGACAAACAGGGGCTATGGCTACACCTTC.

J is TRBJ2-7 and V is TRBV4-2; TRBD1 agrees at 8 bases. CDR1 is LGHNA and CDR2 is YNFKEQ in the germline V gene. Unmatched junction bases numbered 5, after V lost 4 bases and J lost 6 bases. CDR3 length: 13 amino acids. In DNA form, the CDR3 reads TGTGCCAGCAGCCCCCCGACAGGGGTCGAGCAGTACTTC. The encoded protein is CASSPPTGVEQYF.

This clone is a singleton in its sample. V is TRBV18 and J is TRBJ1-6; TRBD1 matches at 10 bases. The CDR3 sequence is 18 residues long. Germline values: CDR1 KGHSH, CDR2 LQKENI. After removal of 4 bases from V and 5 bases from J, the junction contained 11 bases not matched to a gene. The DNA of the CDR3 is TGTGCCAGCTCACAACTAGACAGGGGGCGCAAAAATAATTCACCCCTCCACTTT. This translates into CASSQLDRGRKNNSPLHF. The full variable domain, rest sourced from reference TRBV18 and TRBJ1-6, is NAGVMQNPRHLVRRRGQEARLRCSPMKGHSHVYWYRQLPEEGLKFMVYLQKENIIDESGMPKERFSAEFPKEGPSILRIQQVVRGDSAAYFCASSQLDRGRKNNSPLHFGNGTRLTVT.

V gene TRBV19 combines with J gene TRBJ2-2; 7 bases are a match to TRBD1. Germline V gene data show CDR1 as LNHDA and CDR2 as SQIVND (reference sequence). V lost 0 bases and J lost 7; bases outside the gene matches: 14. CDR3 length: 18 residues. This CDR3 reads CASSIDAPGRGLGGELFF. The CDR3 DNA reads TGTGCCAGTAGTATAGATGCCCCGGGAAGGGGGCTAGGCGGGGAGCTGTTTTTT.

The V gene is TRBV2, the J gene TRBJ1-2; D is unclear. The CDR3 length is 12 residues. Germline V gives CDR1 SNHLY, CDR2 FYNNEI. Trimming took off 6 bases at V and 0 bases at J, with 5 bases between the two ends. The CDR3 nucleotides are TGTGCCAGCAGAGCAACTAACTATGGCTACACCTTC. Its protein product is CASRATNYGYTF.

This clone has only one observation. The chain's CDR3 is CASSGQQGAAYEQYF. The CDR3 coding sequence is TGTGCCAGCAGTGGACAACAGGGGGCAGCCTACGAGCAGTACTTC. The V and J genes are TRBV25-1 and TRBJ2-7; 9 bases are a match to TRBD1. The CDR3 consists of 15 residues. V was pared by 4 bases and J by 2 bases, with 6 bases of the junction left unmatched. In germline, CDR1 is MGHDK, CDR2 SYGVNS.

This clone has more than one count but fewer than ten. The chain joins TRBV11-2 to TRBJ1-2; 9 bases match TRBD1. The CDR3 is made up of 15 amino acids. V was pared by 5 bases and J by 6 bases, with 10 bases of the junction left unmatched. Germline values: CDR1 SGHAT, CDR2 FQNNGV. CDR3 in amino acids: CASSATGGAWNGYTF. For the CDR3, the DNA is TGTGCCAGCAGCGCAACAGGGGGCGCTTGGAATGGCTACACCTTC.

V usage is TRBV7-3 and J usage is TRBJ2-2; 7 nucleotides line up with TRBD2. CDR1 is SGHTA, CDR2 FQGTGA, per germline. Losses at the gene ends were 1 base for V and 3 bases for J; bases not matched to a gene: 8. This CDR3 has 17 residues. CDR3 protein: CASSLNRGAGDTGELFF. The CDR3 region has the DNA TGTGCCAGCAGCTTAAATCGCGGGGCGGGGGACACCGGGGAGCTGTTTTTT. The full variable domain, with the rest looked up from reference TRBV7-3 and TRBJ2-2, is GAGVSQTPSNKVTEKGKYVELRCDPISGHTALYWYRQSLGQGPEFLIYFQGTGAADDSGLPNDRFFAVRPEGSVSTLKIQRTERGDSAVYLCASSLNRGAGDTGELFFGEGSRLTVL.

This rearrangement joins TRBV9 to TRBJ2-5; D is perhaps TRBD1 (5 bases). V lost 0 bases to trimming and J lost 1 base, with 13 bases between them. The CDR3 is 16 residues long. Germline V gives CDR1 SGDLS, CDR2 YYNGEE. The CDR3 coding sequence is TGTGCCAGCAGCGTAGGAACAGGAATTCCCCAAGAGACCCAGTACTTC. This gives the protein CASSVGTGIPQETQYF.

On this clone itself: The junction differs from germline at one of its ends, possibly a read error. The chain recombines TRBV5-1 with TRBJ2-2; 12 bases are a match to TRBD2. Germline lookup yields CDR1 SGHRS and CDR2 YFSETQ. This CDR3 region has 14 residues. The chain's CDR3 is CAGRLAGDTGELFF. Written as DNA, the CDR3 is TGCGCCGGCAGACTAGCGGGAGACACCGGGGAGCTGTTTTTT.

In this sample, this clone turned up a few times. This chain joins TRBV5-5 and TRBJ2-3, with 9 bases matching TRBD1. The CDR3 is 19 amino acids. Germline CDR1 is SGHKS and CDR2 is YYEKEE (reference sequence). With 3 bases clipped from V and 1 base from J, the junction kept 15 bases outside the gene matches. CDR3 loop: CASSWIHRDRVVGTDTQYF. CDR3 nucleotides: TGTGCCAGCAGCTGGATACACCGGGACAGGGTGGTGGGCACAGATACGCAGTATTTT.

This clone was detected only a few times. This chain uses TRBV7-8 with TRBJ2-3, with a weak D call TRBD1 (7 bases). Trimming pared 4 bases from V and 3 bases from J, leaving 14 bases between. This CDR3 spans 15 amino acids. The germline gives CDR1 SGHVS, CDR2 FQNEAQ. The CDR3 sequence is CASSSRQGGTDTQYF. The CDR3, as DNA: TGTGCCAGCAGCTCTCGACAGGGAGGAACAGATACGCAGTATTTT.

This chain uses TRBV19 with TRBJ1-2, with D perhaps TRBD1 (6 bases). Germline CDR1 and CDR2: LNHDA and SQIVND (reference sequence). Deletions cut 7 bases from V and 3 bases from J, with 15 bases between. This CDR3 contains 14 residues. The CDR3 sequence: CASTPGQGYYGYTF. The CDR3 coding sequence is TGTGCCAGTACCCCCGGGCAGGGGTACTATGGCTACACCTTC.

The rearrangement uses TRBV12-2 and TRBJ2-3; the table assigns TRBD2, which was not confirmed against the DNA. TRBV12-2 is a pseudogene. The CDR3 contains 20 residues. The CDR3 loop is CASPPRLAGARAPWADTQYF. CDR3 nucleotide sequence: TGTGCAAGTCCGCCGAGACTAGCGGGGGCCCGTGCTCCCTGGGCAGATACGCAGTATTTT.

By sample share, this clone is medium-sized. CDR3: CASSFFGGGAKSGELFF. The CDR3 nucleotides read TGTGCCAGCAGCTTCTTCGGCGGGGGGGCAAAGTCCGGGGAGCTGTTTTTT. The rearrangement joins TRBV5-6 to TRBJ2-2; 9 bases line up with TRBD2. The CDR3 is made up of 17 amino acids. Trimming cost V 2 bases and J 6 bases; bases outside gene matches: 11. Germline values: CDR1 SGHDT, CDR2 YYEEEE.

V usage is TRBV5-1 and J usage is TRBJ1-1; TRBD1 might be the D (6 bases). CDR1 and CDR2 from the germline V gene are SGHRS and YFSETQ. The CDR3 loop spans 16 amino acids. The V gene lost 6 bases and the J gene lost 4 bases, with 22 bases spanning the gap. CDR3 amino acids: CASINLGGPAGTEAFF. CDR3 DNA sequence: TGCGCCAGCATCAACCTCGGGGGGCCTGCTGGCACTGAAGCTTTCTTT.

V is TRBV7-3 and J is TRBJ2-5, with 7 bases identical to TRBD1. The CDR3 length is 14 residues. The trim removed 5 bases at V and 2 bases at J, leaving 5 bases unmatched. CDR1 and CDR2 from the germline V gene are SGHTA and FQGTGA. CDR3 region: CASSPTGVQETQYF. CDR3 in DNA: TGTGCCAGCAGCCCCACAGGGGTTCAAGAGACCCAGTACTTC.

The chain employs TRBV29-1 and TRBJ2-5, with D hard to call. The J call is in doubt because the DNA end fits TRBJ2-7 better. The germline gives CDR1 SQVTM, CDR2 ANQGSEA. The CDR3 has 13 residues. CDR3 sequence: CSVLPGASYEQYF. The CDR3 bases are TGCAGCGTTCTGCCGGGTGCGTCCTACGAGCAGTACTTC.